The 29 T cell receptor beta chains below come from one sample, sequenced in a study of OX40 agonist ivuxolimab in advanced cancers. Profiled with immunoSEQ multiplex PCR; TCRdb holds only in-frame clones, not every one. The sample holds tens of thousands of clones, approximately 80% seen once. Sample: CD4+ or CD8+ T cells sorted from blood, taken in a trial of the OX40 agonist ivuxolimab. The receptors were sampled from an adult with an advanced solid tumor such as melanoma, head and neck, liver or kidney cancer.

The chain joins TRBV4-1 to TRBJ2-3; possibly TRBD2 for D (6 bases). CDR1 and CDR2 from the germline V gene are MGHRA and YSYEKL. Trimming took 4 bases from V and 5 from J, leaving 10 bases between them. This CDR3 is built from 13 residues. The CDR3 reads CASSREGGDTQYF. DNA for the CDR3: TGCGCCAGCAGCCGTGAGGGAGGAGATACGCAGTATTTT.

The CDR3 protein is CASSPSPLAVNNEQFF. The DNA of the CDR3 is TGTGCCAGCAGCCCAAGTCCACTAGCGGTTAACAATGAGCAGTTCTTC. The chain combines TRBV7-9 with TRBJ2-1; TRBD2 matches at 8 bases. The CDR3 sequence is 16 residues long. With 5 bases clipped from V and 5 bases from J, the junction kept 11 bases outside the gene matches. The germline V gene has CDR1 SEHNR and CDR2 FQNEAQ (reference sequence).

The chain uses TRBV5-6 and TRBJ2-3; TRBD2 matches 8 bases. Germline values: CDR1 SGHDT, CDR2 YYEEEE. Trimming removed 2 bases from V and 3 bases from J; junction bases left unmatched: 5. This CDR3 spans 15 amino acids. CDR3 region: CASSFGAGVTDTQYF. In DNA, the CDR3 is TGTGCCAGCAGCTTCGGAGCGGGAGTGACAGATACGCAGTATTTT. Combining the CDR3 with reference TRBV5-6 and TRBJ2-3 gives the whole variable domain DAGVTQSPTHLIKTRGQQVTLRCSPKSGHDTVSWYQQALGQGPQFIFQYYEEEERQRGNFPDRFSGHQFPNYSSELNVNALLLGDSALYLCASSFGAGVTDTQYFGPGTRLTVL.

The V gene is TRBV5-1, the J gene TRBJ1-5, with 7 bases identical to TRBD1. This CDR3 has 14 amino acids. V lost 1 base to trimming and J lost 7 bases; unmatched junction nucleotides: 5. Germline V gene lookup returns CDR1 SGHRS and CDR2 YFSETQ. CDR3 protein: CASSLTGDGQPQHF. The CDR3 DNA sequence: TGCGCCAGCAGCTTGACAGGGGATGGCCAGCCCCAGCATTTT.

The J gene is TRBJ2-2, the V gene TRBV5-1; 10 bases map to TRBD2. Per the germline V gene, CDR1 is SGHRS and CDR2 is YFSETQ. The CDR3 is 18 residues long. The V and J ends lost 4 bases and 6 bases, in that order; junction bases with no gene match: 15. The CDR3 is CASSPGVASLAGAGELFF. In DNA, the CDR3 is TGCGCCAGCAGCCCAGGAGTCGCGAGCCTAGCGGGAGCCGGGGAGCTGTTTTTT.

This chain links TRBV30 with TRBJ1-2, with a weak D call TRBD1 (6 bases). Germline-derived CDR1 and CDR2 are GTSNPN and SVGIG (reference sequence). Between the trimmed V and J ends, which lost 1 base and 1 base, there was a span of 25 bases. The CDR3 loop spans 19 amino acids. This CDR3 reads CAWSATPGQPTSFNYGYTF. The CDR3 DNA follows: TGTGCCTGGAGTGCTACCCCTGGACAGCCTACTTCTTTTAACTATGGCTACACCTTC.

The chain employs TRBV2 and TRBJ2-7; D is ambiguous. In germline, CDR1 is SNHLY, CDR2 FYNNEI. V was pared by 2 bases and J by 6 bases, with 5 bases between. This CDR3 comprises 11 residues. CDR3 bases: TGTGCCAGCAGTGAATGGGGCGAGCAGTACTTC. This codes for CASSEWGEQYF.

The V gene is TRBV5-6, the J gene TRBJ2-7, with 7 bases fitting TRBD1. This CDR3 spans 14 amino acids. The junction had 6 bases not matched to a gene; V was cut back by 3 bases and J by 3 bases. Germline CDR1 reads SGHDT; CDR2 reads YYEEEE. In nucleotides, the CDR3 is TGTGCCAGCAGCTGGGGACAGCAGTTCTACGAGCAGTACTTC. This encodes CASSWGQQFYEQYF.

The V and J genes are TRBV2 and TRBJ1-5; D not certain. The CDR3 is 14 residues long. V gave up 3 bases and J gave up 7 bases, with 13 bases separating them. Germline CDR1 SNHLY, CDR2 FYNNEI. DNA for the CDR3: TGTGCCAGCAGTGACCCAGGACGAGGACAGCCCCAGCATTTT. Translating it yields CASSDPGRGQPQHF. The full variable domain, with the rest looked up from reference TRBV2 and TRBJ1-5, is EPEVTQTPSHQVTQMGQEVILRCVPISNHLYFYWYRQILGQKVEFLVSFYNNEISEKSEIFDDQFSVERPDGSNFTLKIRSTKLEDSAMYFCASSDPGRGQPQHFGDGTRLSIL.

The V call is TRBV7-2, the J call TRBJ1-2; D might be TRBD1 (6 bases). Trimming took off 5 bases at V and 8 bases at J, with 15 bases between the two ends. The CDR3 runs 13 residues. Germline-derived CDR1 and CDR2 are SGHTA and FQGNSA. This CDR3 reads CASSQGRDRGYTF. CDR3 nucleotides: TGTGCCAGCAGCCAGGGGCGGGATCGCGGCTACACCTTC.

The CDR3, as DNA: TGTGCCAGCAGTGGGACAGGAGGCAATCAGCCCCAGCATTTT. Its protein is CASSGTGGNQPQHF. V is TRBV25-1 and J is TRBJ1-5, with 7 bases identical to TRBD1. The J segment lost 2 bases and the V segment lost 4 bases, leaving 2 bases of the junction unmatched. CDR3 size: 14 residues. Germline CDR1 is MGHDK and CDR2 is SYGVNS.

This clone showed up just once. The chain employs TRBV7-8 and TRBJ2-1; 7 positions agree with TRBD1. CDR1 is SGHVS and CDR2 is FQNEAQ in the germline V gene. The CDR3 has 14 amino acids. Losses at the gene ends were 3 bases for V and 7 bases for J; bases not matched to a gene: 6. Here the CDR3 DNA reads TGTGCCAGCAGCTTCTGGGACAGAAGTAATGAGCAGTTCTTC. Translated: CASSFWDRSNEQFF.

The chain employs TRBV29-1 and TRBJ2-1; 8 bases agree with TRBD1. Germline assignment: CDR1 SQVTM and CDR2 ANQGSEA. The V segment lost 6 bases and the J segment 2 bases; nucleotides outside the gene matches: 3. The CDR3 consists of 13 residues. CDR3 sequence reads: CSVQGAAYNEQFF. The CDR3, as DNA: TGCAGCGTCCAGGGGGCGGCCTACAATGAGCAGTTCTTC.

This clone was found a few times. V usage is TRBV14 and J usage is TRBJ2-3; no firm D call. With 0 bases removed from V and 5 bases from J, the gap between germline ends came to 9 bases. Per germline, CDR1 SGHDN and CDR2 FVKESK. The CDR3 sequence is 14 residues long. The DNA of the CDR3 is TGTGCCAGCAGCCAAGAATACCCTATAGATACGCAGTATTTT. This gives the protein CASSQEYPIDTQYF.

The rearrangement links TRBV30 to TRBJ1-3, with D unclear. CDR1 GTSNPN and CDR2 SVGIG come from the germline V gene (reference sequence). The length of the CDR3 is 12 residues. V was clipped by 3 bases and J by 6 bases, with 9 bases between them. The CDR3 nucleotides are TGTGCCTGGAGATCCGGGGTAAACACCATATATTTT. It yields the protein CAWRSGVNTIYF.

This sequence joins TRBV19 and TRBJ2-1, with TRBD1 matching 8 bases. The ends lost 5 bases at V and 8 bases at J; junction bases unmatched: 5. The CDR3 runs to 13 residues. Germline V gene lookup returns CDR1 LNHDA and CDR2 SQIVND (reference sequence). CDR3 DNA: TGTGCCAGTAGTCCTTCACAGGGGGATGAGCAGTTCTTC. Residues: CASSPSQGDEQFF.

The CDR3 here is CASSPNPSGWNTEAFF. CDR3 nucleotide sequence: TGCGCCAGCAGCCCAAACCCCTCGGGTTGGAACACTGAAGCTTTCTTT. The chain uses TRBV5-1 and TRBJ1-1; no clear D. The CDR3 is 16 amino acids. Looked up from germline, CDR1 is SGHRS and CDR2 is YFSETQ. The V end was cut by 4 bases, the J end by 1 base, with 17 bases between.

The V call is TRBV7-2, the J call TRBJ2-1; possibly TRBD1 or TRBD2 for D (7 bases each). This CDR3 is 16 amino acids long. Germline CDR1 SGHTA, CDR2 FQGNSA. V shed 4 bases and J shed 4 bases, with 17 bases lying between them. Written as DNA, the CDR3 is TGTGCCAGCAGCTCTCAGGGGGGGCGCATATACAATGAGCAGTTCTTC. Its translation: CASSSQGGRIYNEQFF.

The chain recombines TRBV9 with TRBJ1-6; D call uncertain. The CDR3 is 10 amino acids. Trimming took 7 bases from V and 8 from J, leaving 4 bases between them. Per the germline V gene, CDR1 is SGDLS and CDR2 is YYNGEE. Here the CDR3 reads CASGDSPLHF. The CDR3 nucleotides are TGTGCCAGCGGGGATTCACCCCTCCACTTT.

The V and J genes are TRBV19 and TRBJ2-7, with 8 bases identical to TRBD1. CDR3 length: 16 amino acids. Looked up from germline, CDR1 is LNHDA and CDR2 is SQIVND (reference sequence). Unmatched junction bases numbered 12, after V lost 0 bases and J lost 8 bases. The CDR3 DNA is TGTGCCAGTAGTATAGACCAAGGACAGGGCTTGGACAAGCAGTACTTC. Its protein product is CASSIDQGQGLDKQYF.

The V and J genes are TRBV2 and TRBJ2-1; D call uncertain. Looked up from germline, CDR1 is SNHLY and CDR2 is FYNNEI. This CDR3 is 14 amino acids long. Trimming took off 3 bases at V and 0 bases at J, with 6 bases between the two ends. DNA of the CDR3: TGTGCCAGCAGTGACTCGGGCTCCTACAATGAGCAGTTCTTC. Encoded protein: CASSDSGSYNEQFF.

The chain couples TRBV19 to TRBJ2-1; the D is unclear. V shed 3 bases and J shed 9 bases, with 12 bases lying between them. There are 13 residues in the CDR3. Germline CDR1 LNHDA, CDR2 SQIVND (reference sequence). DNA for the CDR3: TGTGCCAGTAGTATCGGTGGGAAGGGTGAGCAGTTCTTC. This encodes CASSIGGKGEQFF.

The rearrangement links TRBV12-5 to TRBJ2-2; tentatively, D is TRBD1 (6 bases). The ends were cut back, 0 bases at V and 5 bases at J, with 10 bases in the middle. CDR3 length: 15 amino acids. Germline V gene data show CDR1 as LGHNT and CDR2 as FRNRAP. This chain's CDR3 is CASGLVGGQTGELFF. The CDR3 nucleotides are TGTGCTAGTGGTTTGGTAGGTGGACAGACCGGGGAGCTGTTTTTT. The complete variable domain, with remaining parts taken from reference TRBV12-5 and TRBJ2-2, reads DARVTQTPRHKVTEMGQEVTMRCQPILGHNTVFWYRQTMMQGLELLAYFRNRAPLDDSGMPKDRFSAEMPDATLATLKIQPSEPRDSAVYFCASGLVGGQTGELFFGEGSRLTVL.

The chain recombines TRBV20-1 with TRBJ1-2, with TRBD1 matching 7 bases. Germline V gives CDR1 DFQATT, CDR2 SNEGSKA (reference sequence). The V gene end was trimmed by 4 bases and the J gene end by 14 bases; junction bases not matched to a gene: 1. There are 8 residues in the CDR3. The CDR3 spells CSAKDRTF. CDR3 nucleotides: TGCAGTGCTAAGGACAGGACCTTC.

The chain couples TRBV29-1 to TRBJ2-1; D is perhaps TRBD1 or TRBD2 (6 bases each). The CDR3 has 16 residues. The V gene lost 4 bases and the J gene lost 6 bases, with 22 bases spanning the gap. Germline assignment: CDR1 SQVTM and CDR2 ANQGSEA. CDR3 sequence (DNA): TGCAGCGTTGGGGGAGGAGCGCGACAGGACCCCAATGAGCAGTTCTTC. Protein sequence: CSVGGGARQDPNEQFF.

This clone was found a few times. The chain joins TRBV18 to TRBJ2-1; tentative D call: TRBD1 (5 bases). The V and J ends lost 1 base and 9 bases respectively, with 7 bases between them. There are 12 residues in the CDR3. The germline V gene has CDR1 KGHSH and CDR2 LQKENI. CDR3 sequence: CASSPLQGEQFF. DNA for the CDR3: TGTGCCAGCTCACCACTGCAGGGTGAGCAGTTCTTC.

This clone has more than one count but fewer than ten. Here the CDR3 DNA reads TGCGCCAGCAGCCCCGAGGCCACGACAGGGGTGGGCGGCTACACCTTC. Translating it yields CASSPEATTGVGGYTF. The chain combines TRBV4-1 with TRBJ1-2; 8 positions match TRBD1. This CDR3 has 16 residues. V shed 4 bases and J 8 bases; nucleotides not matched to a gene: 15. Germline V gives CDR1 MGHRA, CDR2 YSYEKL.

The V call is TRBV7-2, the J call TRBJ2-1; D not certain. This CDR3 spans 17 amino acids. The ends were cut back, 0 bases at V and 0 bases at J, with 12 bases in the middle. Germline assignment: CDR1 SGHTA and CDR2 FQGNSA. CDR3 bases: TGTGCCAGCAGCTTAGCCCCATGGGGAACCTCCTACAATGAGCAGTTCTTC. Amino acids: CASSLAPWGTSYNEQFF.

The J gene is TRBJ2-1, the V gene TRBV11-3; 9 nucleotides align to TRBD2. The CDR3 totals 14 residues. Germline V CDR1 and CDR2: SGHNT, YENEEA. The ends lost 5 bases at V and 7 bases at J; junction bases unmatched: 6. In nucleotides, the CDR3 is TGTGCCAGCAGCCCAATTAGCGGGAGAAATGAGCAGTTCTTC. Translation gives CASSPISGRNEQFF.